This T cell receptor (beta chain) came from a study of cytomegalovirus exposure and HLA in healthy donors. Study findings and constraints: For presence/absence analyses, sequencing depth was assumed to be roughly uniform across donors.

The PCR contained 60 Vbeta and 13 Jbeta primers. The repertoire was sequenced with immunoSEQ multiplex PCR; TCRdb's copy has only in-frame clones and lacks some. The table lists around 300,000 clones, roughly 86% of them singletons. As concerns this clone: Its antigen is unidentified.

Sequencing was carried out using PBMCs. The origin of this receptor is a woman aged 35 to 49 in good health and CMV-seropositive.

CDR3 nucleotide sequence: TGTGCCAGCAGTTTAGCAGTCCGGGACTTTAGCTCCTACGAGCAGTACTTC. This encodes CASSLAVRDFSSYEQYF. This sequence joins TRBV27 and TRBJ2-7, with D perhaps TRBD2 (6 bases). CDR3 length: 17 amino acids. The germline CDR1 and CDR2 sequences are MNHEY and SMNVEV (reference sequence). The V and J ends lost 2 bases and 0 bases respectively, with 17 bases between them.